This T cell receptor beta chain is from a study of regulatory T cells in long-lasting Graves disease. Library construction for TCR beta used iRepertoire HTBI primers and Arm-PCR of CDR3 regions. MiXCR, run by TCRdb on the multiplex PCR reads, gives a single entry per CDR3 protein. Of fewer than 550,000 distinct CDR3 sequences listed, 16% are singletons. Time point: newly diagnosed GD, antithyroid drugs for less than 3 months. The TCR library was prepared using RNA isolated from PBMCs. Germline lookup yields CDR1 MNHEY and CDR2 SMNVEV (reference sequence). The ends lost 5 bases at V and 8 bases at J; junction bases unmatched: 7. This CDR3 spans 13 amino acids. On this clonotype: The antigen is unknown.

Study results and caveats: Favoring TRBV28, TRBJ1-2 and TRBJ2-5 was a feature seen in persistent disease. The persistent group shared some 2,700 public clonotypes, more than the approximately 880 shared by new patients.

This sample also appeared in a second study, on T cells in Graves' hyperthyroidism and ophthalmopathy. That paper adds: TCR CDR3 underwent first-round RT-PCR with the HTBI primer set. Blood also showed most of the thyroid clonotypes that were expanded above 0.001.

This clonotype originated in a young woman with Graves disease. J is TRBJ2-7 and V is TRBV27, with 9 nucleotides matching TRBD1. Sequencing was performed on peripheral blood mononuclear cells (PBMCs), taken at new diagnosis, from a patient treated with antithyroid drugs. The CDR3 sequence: CASSLRDRAQQYF. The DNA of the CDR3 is TGTGCCAGCAGTCTCCGGGACAGGGCTCAGCAGTACTTC.